Below, 12 T cell receptor beta chains from the same sample are listed, as sequenced in a study of blood T cell repertoires in COVID-19. TCRdb's table, derived via immunoSEQ multiplex PCR, lists solely in-frame clones and lacks some. This sample has about 170,000 clones, with roughly 89% found just once. Sequencing input: peripheral blood. Receptors originate from a woman aged 45-65 years with acute or convalescent COVID-19.

The chain joins TRBV19 to TRBJ2-1; 10 bases map to TRBD2. Trimming removed 5 bases from V and 10 bases from J; junction bases left unmatched: 5. The CDR3 has 13 amino acids. The germline CDR1 and CDR2 sequences are LNHDA and SQIVND (reference sequence). CDR3 amino acids: CASSPQREGEQFF. The CDR3 DNA follows: TGTGCCAGTAGTCCCCAGCGGGAGGGCGAGCAGTTCTTC.

The chain carries TRBV3-1 (or the pseudogene TRBV3-2) and TRBJ2-2; a weak D match, TRBD2 (6 bases). In germline, CDR1 is LGHDT, CDR2 YNNKEL (reference sequence). With 4 bases removed from V and 3 bases from J, the gap between germline ends came to 12 bases. The CDR3 consists of 15 residues. CDR3 coding DNA: TGTGCCAGCAGCCGGGCGGGATGGGACACCGGGGAGCTGTTTTTT. Translated: CASSRAGWDTGELFF.

Ten or more counts support this clone. The chain employs TRBV6-2 or TRBV6-3 and TRBJ2-2; 8 bases map to TRBD2. From germline, CDR1 is MNHEY and CDR2 SVGEGT. The CDR3 is 15 amino acids. Unmatched junction bases numbered 4, after V lost 5 bases and J lost 2 bases. The CDR3 spells CASSETSENTGELFF. The CDR3 region has the DNA TGTGCCAGCAGTGAGACTAGCGAAAACACCGGGGAGCTGTTTTTT.

The chain combines TRBV19 with TRBJ1-1; D is unresolved. Trimming took off 7 bases at V and 1 base at J, with 10 bases between the two ends. CDR1 is LNHDA, CDR2 SQIVND, per germline (reference sequence). This CDR3 is 13 amino acids long. DNA of the CDR3: TGTGCCAGTAACCTAGGGAGGAACACTGAAGCTTTCTTT. Its protein product is CASNLGRNTEAFF.

The J gene is TRBJ1-1, the V gene TRBV6-6, with TRBD1 as a possible D gene (6 bases). Per the germline V gene, CDR1 is MNHNY and CDR2 is SVGAGI (reference sequence). Trimming stripped 6 bases from V and 5 bases from J, with 13 bases between. The CDR3 runs to 13 residues. CDR3 sequence reads: CASRERQETEAFF. The DNA for the CDR3 is TGTGCCAGCAGGGAACGACAGGAAACTGAAGCTTTCTTT.

The chain combines TRBV9 with TRBJ2-7; D is undetermined. V lost 1 base and J lost 3, with 14 bases in between. The CDR3 extends over 15 amino acids. The germline V gene encodes CDR1 SGDLS and CDR2 YYNGEE. CDR3 nucleotides: TGTGCCAGCAGCGTAATAGCCTTTTCTTTCTACGAGCAGTACTTC. Amino acid sequence: CASSVIAFSFYEQYF.

The J gene is TRBJ1-2, the V gene TRBV7-9, with 7 positions matching TRBD1. The CDR3 extends over 14 amino acids. From germline, CDR1 is SEHNR and CDR2 FQNEAQ (reference sequence). J gave up 4 bases and V 5 bases, and 7 bases lay outside the gene matches. This CDR3 is CASSPTGVGYGYTF. For the CDR3, the DNA is TGTGCCAGCAGCCCCACAGGGGTTGGCTATGGCTACACCTTC. Full variable domain (missing parts from reference TRBV7-9 and TRBJ1-2): DTGVSQNPRHKITKRGQNVTFRCDPISEHNRLYWYRQTLGQGPEFLTYFQNEAQLEKSRLLSDRFSAERPKGSFSTLEIQRTEQGDSAMYLCASSPTGVGYGYTFGSGTRLTVV.

This chain connects TRBV18 to TRBJ1-2, with 8 bases lining up with TRBD1. The CDR3 is made up of 16 amino acids. Losses at the gene ends were 3 bases for V and 2 bases for J; bases not matched to a gene: 8. Germline V gives CDR1 KGHSH, CDR2 LQKENI. The CDR3 here is CASSPMNRGENYGYTF. CDR3 bases: TGTGCCAGCTCACCCATGAACAGGGGGGAGAACTATGGCTACACCTTC.

The chain uses TRBV19 and TRBJ1-1; 9 bases line up with TRBD1. V dropped 6 bases and J dropped 11; count of bases not matched to a gene: 10. The CDR3 loop spans 13 amino acids. Germline V gene lookup returns CDR1 LNHDA and CDR2 SQIVND (reference sequence). CDR3 residues: CASSIGTGFLAFF. CDR3 sequence (DNA): TGTGCCAGTAGCATTGGGACAGGGTTTCTCGCTTTCTTT.

The rearrangement links TRBV6-5 to TRBJ1-1, with D possibly matching TRBD1 (6 bases). Trimming removed 7 bases at V and 0 bases at J, with 9 bases between. This CDR3 contains 13 residues. Looked up from germline, CDR1 is MNHEY and CDR2 is SVGAGI. CDR3: CASNDRLNTEAFF. As DNA, the CDR3 is TGTGCCAGCAACGACAGGTTGAACACTGAAGCTTTCTTT.

This clone has a handful of counts. J is TRBJ2-2 and V is TRBV19; 8 bases align to TRBD1. The V segment lost 6 bases and the J segment 6 bases; nucleotides outside the gene matches: 6. This CDR3 has 14 amino acids. Germline CDR1 LNHDA, CDR2 SQIVND (reference sequence). Written as DNA, the CDR3 is TGTGCCAGTAGCCTGGACAGGGTGGCCGGGGAGCTGTTTTTT. Amino acids: CASSLDRVAGELFF.

This clone has only one observation. The chain combines TRBV9 with TRBJ1-6; the D is unclear. The V gene's germline CDR1 is SGDLS and CDR2 YYNGEE. This CDR3 is 15 amino acids long. V gave up 3 bases and J gave up 0 bases, with 7 bases separating them. The CDR3 spells CASSDGSSYNSPLHF. The CDR3 DNA is TGTGCCAGCAGCGATGGTAGCTCCTATAATTCACCCCTCCACTTT.